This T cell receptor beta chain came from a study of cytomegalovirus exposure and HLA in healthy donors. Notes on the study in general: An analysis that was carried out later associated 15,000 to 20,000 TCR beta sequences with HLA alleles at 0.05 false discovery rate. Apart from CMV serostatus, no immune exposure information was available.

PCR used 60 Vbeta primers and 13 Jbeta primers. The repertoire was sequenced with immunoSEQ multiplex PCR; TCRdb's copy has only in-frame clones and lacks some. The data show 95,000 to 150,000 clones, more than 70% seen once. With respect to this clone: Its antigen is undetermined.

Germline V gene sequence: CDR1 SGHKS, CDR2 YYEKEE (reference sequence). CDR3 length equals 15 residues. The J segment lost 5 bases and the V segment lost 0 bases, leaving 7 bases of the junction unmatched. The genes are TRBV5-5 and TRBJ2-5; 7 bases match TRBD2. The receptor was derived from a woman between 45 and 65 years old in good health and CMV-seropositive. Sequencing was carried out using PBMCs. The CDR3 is CASSLEMDGGETQYF. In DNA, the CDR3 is TGTGCCAGCAGCTTGGAGATGGACGGGGGGGAGACCCAGTACTTC. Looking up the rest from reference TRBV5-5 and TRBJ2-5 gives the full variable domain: DAGVTQSPTHLIKTRGQQVTLRCSPISGHKSVSWYQQVLGQGPQFIFQYYEKEERGRGNFPDRFSARQFPNYSSELNVNALLLGDSALYLCASSLEMDGGETQYFGPGTRLLVL.